These 29 T cell receptor beta chains share one sample of origin, sequenced in a study of cytomegalovirus exposure and HLA in healthy donors. A multiplex PCR was run with 60 Vbeta primers and 13 Jbeta primers. Profiling relied on immunoSEQ multiplex PCR, and the TCRdb table lists in-frame clones only, not all of them. The table includes over 150,000 clones, roughly 85% detected once. The material sequenced was PBMCs. These receptors were taken from a man aged 40-50 years in good health and CMV-seronegative.

In DNA, the CDR3 is TGTGCCAGTATGTCGGAGGTCGAGCGAGGGCCCCAGCATTTT. Protein sequence: CASMSEVERGPQHF. The V and J genes are TRBV19 and TRBJ1-5; D uncertain. CDR3 length equals 14 residues. V was shortened by 7 bases and J by 9 bases, with 19 bases between the two germline ends. CDR1 and CDR2 from the germline V gene are LNHDA and SQIVND (reference sequence).

CDR3 DNA: TGCAGTGCTTCGTCCACAGATACGCAGTATTTT. Translated: CSASSTDTQYF. The chain joins TRBV20-1 to TRBJ2-3; no definite D call. CDR1 DFQATT and CDR2 SNEGSKA come from the germline V gene (reference sequence). The CDR3 is 11 amino acids. V was shortened by 5 bases and J by 2 bases, with 5 bases between the two germline ends.

Only one count was recorded for this clone. At one of its ends the junction is not consistent with the germline gene, which may arise from a read error. The chain is built from TRBV4-1 and TRBJ2-6; TRBD2 agrees at 9 bases. The CDR3 spans 19 residues. Germline assignment: CDR1 MGHRA and CDR2 YSYEKL. CDR3 amino acids: CASSQVLLAGRSGANGLTF. The CDR3 region has the DNA TGCGCCAGCAGCCAAGTACTGCTAGCGGGACGCTCTGGGGCCAACGGCCTGACTTTC.

The chain joins TRBV11-2 to TRBJ2-5, with D possibly being TRBD1 (6 bases). With the DNA end fitting TRBJ2-7 better, the J assignment may be wrong. The germline CDR1 and CDR2 sequences are SGHAT and FQNNGV. This CDR3 comprises 13 residues. Here the CDR3 reads CASSLNRDYEQYF. In DNA, the CDR3 is TGTGCCAGCAGCTTAAACAGGGACTACGAGCAGTACTTC.

The sample holds one count of this clone. This chain uses TRBV7-2 with TRBJ2-7; the D gene is possibly TRBD1 (5 bases). Germline V gene sequence: CDR1 SGHTA, CDR2 FQGNSA. The length of the CDR3 is 12 residues. V was cut by 4 bases and J by 4 bases, with 8 bases left in between. The CDR3 is CASSSPGYEQYF. In DNA form, the CDR3 reads TGTGCCAGCAGCTCCCCAGGGTACGAGCAGTACTTC.

J is TRBJ1-4 and V is TRBV6-1; D remains ambiguous. The CDR3 runs to 15 residues. V gave up 6 bases and J gave up 0 bases, with 11 bases separating them. Germline CDR1 and CDR2: MNHNS and SASEGT. In nucleotides, the CDR3 is TGTGCCAGCAGATCAGTCCCGCCAACTAATGAAAAACTGTTTTTT. This gives the protein CASRSVPPTNEKLFF.

This clone has just one count. The chain links TRBV5-8 to TRBJ2-5; 9 bases match TRBD2. Trimming at V came to 5 bases and at J to 7 bases, leaving 9 bases not matched to a gene. From germline, CDR1 is SGHTS and CDR2 YDEGEE. The CDR3 spans 14 residues. The CDR3 nucleotides are TGTGCCAGCAGAAAAGCGGGAGGTGCCCGGACCCAGTACTTC. Translation gives CASRKAGGARTQYF. The full variable domain, in which reference TRBV5-8 and TRBJ2-5 provide the parts outside the CDR3, is EAGVTQSPTHLIKTRGQQATLRCSPISGHTSVYWYQQALGLGLQFLLWYDEGEERNRGNFPPRFSGRQFPNYSSELNVNALELEDSALYLCASRKAGGARTQYFGPGTRLLVL.

The chain combines TRBV27 with TRBJ2-5; D may be TRBD2 (6 bases). The CDR3 loop spans 13 amino acids. Trimming removed 6 bases at V and 3 bases at J, with 11 bases between. Looked up from germline, CDR1 is MNHEY and CDR2 is SMNVEV (reference sequence). This chain's CDR3 is CASRRLEEETQYF. CDR3 sequence (DNA): TGTGCCAGCAGGCGACTAGAGGAAGAGACCCAGTACTTC.

The rearrangement links TRBV11-3 to TRBJ2-1; TRBD2 matches 15 bases. CDR1 SGHNT and CDR2 YENEEA come from the germline V gene. With 6 bases clipped from V and 10 bases from J, the junction kept 10 bases outside the gene matches. The CDR3 covers 16 residues. CDR3 region: CASSPRTSGGVGEQFF. The DNA for the CDR3 is TGTGCCAGCAGTCCACGGACTAGCGGGGGGGTAGGAGAGCAGTTCTTC.

The V gene is TRBV4-3, the J gene TRBJ2-5; D possibly corresponds to TRBD2 (6 bases). Germline V gives CDR1 LGHNA, CDR2 YSLEER. Trimming cost V 1 base and J 5 bases, with 14 bases left between them. This CDR3 has 15 residues. CDR3 region: CASSQVAGPGETQYF. The CDR3 DNA sequence: TGCGCCAGCAGCCAAGTGGCGGGGCCCGGGGAGACCCAGTACTTC.

This clone showed up just once. This chain joins TRBV10-3 and TRBJ2-1; D is ambiguous. V was clipped by 6 bases and J by 10 bases, with 10 bases between them. In germline, CDR1 is ENHRY, CDR2 SYGVKD. This CDR3 comprises 11 residues. For the CDR3, the DNA is TGTGCCATCAGAGAACTTGAGGAGCAGTTCTTC. Protein product: CAIRELEEQFF.

This clone was recorded once. The V call is TRBV27, the J call TRBJ2-1; 7 bases line up with TRBD2. J lost 9 bases, V lost 3 bases, and 11 bases had no gene match. This CDR3 is built from 15 residues. CDR1 and CDR2 from the germline V gene are MNHEY and SMNVEV (reference sequence). CDR3 residues: CASSFGLAASIEQFF. The CDR3 DNA follows: TGTGCCAGCAGTTTTGGGCTAGCGGCTTCAATTGAGCAGTTCTTC.

The chain recombines TRBV7-6 with TRBJ2-3; tentatively, D is TRBD1 (6 bases). V gave up 5 bases and J gave up 0 bases, with 15 bases separating them. CDR1 is SGHVS, CDR2 FNYEAQ, per germline. The CDR3 is made up of 16 amino acids. The CDR3: CASSPQGLSSTDTQYF. The CDR3 bases are TGTGCCAGCAGCCCACAGGGTTTGTCGAGCACAGATACGCAGTATTTT. Full variable domain (missing parts from reference TRBV7-6 and TRBJ2-3): GAGVSQSPRYKVTKRGQDVALRCDPISGHVSLYWYRQALGQGPEFLTYFNYEAQQDKSGLPNDRFSAERPEGSISTLTIQRTEQRDSAMYRCASSPQGLSSTDTQYFGPGTRLTVL.

This clone was recorded only once. In DNA, the CDR3 is TGTGCCATCAGTGGGGGGACAGGACCCGGTAATCAGCCCCAGCATTTT. It is translated as CAISGGTGPGNQPQHF. This sequence joins TRBV10-3 and TRBJ1-5; 8 bases are a match to TRBD1. V gave up 4 bases and J gave up 4 bases; unmatched junction bases: 9. CDR3 length: 16 amino acids. Germline V gene lookup returns CDR1 ENHRY and CDR2 SYGVKD.

This chain joins TRBV2 and TRBJ1-4, with 8 bases lining up with TRBD1. The CDR3 extends over 15 amino acids. Germline loops: CDR1 SNHLY, CDR2 FYNNEI. Germline trimming cut 8 bases from V and 3 bases from J; bases unmatched to any gene: 8. The CDR3 nucleotides read TGTGCCAGCGATTATACAGGGGGAGCTAATGAAAAACTGTTTTTT. This sequence encodes CASDYTGGANEKLFF.

This clone was observed a few times. This rearrangement joins TRBV10-3 to TRBJ2-4; possible D gene TRBD2, 6 bases. The germline V gene has CDR1 ENHRY and CDR2 SYGVKD. The germline V and J ends were trimmed by 4 bases and 12 bases, with 16 bases remaining between them. The CDR3 is made up of 13 amino acids. The CDR3 is CAISGWGLAAQYF. DNA for the CDR3: TGTGCCATCAGTGGCTGGGGACTGGCAGCTCAGTACTTC.

The V gene is TRBV7-9, the J gene TRBJ2-5, with D maybe TRBD2 (5 bases). The V end lost 1 base, the J end lost 5 bases, and 5 bases lay between the germline ends. Looked up from germline, CDR1 is SEHNR and CDR2 is FQNEAQ (reference sequence). This CDR3 is built from 12 residues. The CDR3 DNA follows: TGTGCCAGCAGCTTAGGGGAGGAGACCCAGTACTTC. Its translation: CASSLGEETQYF.

This clone was detected once. This chain connects TRBV19 to TRBJ2-1, with D perhaps TRBD1 (7 bases). The CDR3 has 15 amino acids. Trimming shortened V by 4 bases and J by 4 bases, and 14 bases separated the two germline ends. The V gene's germline CDR1 is LNHDA and CDR2 SQIVND (reference sequence). CDR3 amino acids: CASSTRQGGYNEQFF. CDR3 DNA: TGTGCCAGTAGTACGAGACAGGGAGGATACAATGAGCAGTTCTTC.

V is TRBV19 and J is TRBJ1-3; D not certain. V lost 5 bases and J lost 5, with 13 bases in between. CDR3 length equals 14 residues. CDR1 is LNHDA, CDR2 SQIVND, per germline (reference sequence). The chain's CDR3 is CASSSLAGRNTIYF. The CDR3 bases are TGTGCCAGTAGTTCGCTGGCGGGTAGAAACACCATATATTTT.

The gene calls are TRBV10-1 and TRBJ2-7; 10 nucleotides match TRBD2. The J segment lost 5 bases and the V segment lost 5 bases, leaving 6 bases of the junction unmatched. From germline, CDR1 is WNHNN and CDR2 SYGVQD (reference sequence). This CDR3 contains 14 residues. CDR3 nucleotide sequence: TGCGCCAGCAGTCCGGGACTAGCGACCCACGAGCAGTACTTC. This gives the protein CASSPGLATHEQYF.

The chain couples TRBV25-1 to TRBJ2-1, with TRBD1 identical over 12 bases. The CDR3 is made up of 15 amino acids. Germline V lookup: CDR1 MGHDK, CDR2 SYGVNS. V was clipped by 2 bases and J by 10 bases; unmatched bases: 6. CDR3 region: CASSEPGQGAREQFF. CDR3 bases: TGTGCCAGCAGTGAACCGGGACAGGGGGCGAGGGAGCAGTTCTTC.

The rearrangement uses TRBV27 and TRBJ2-1; 9 nucleotides agree with TRBD2. CDR1 is MNHEY and CDR2 is SMNVEV in the germline V gene (reference sequence). The CDR3 has 15 amino acids. The trim removed 5 bases at V and 4 bases at J, leaving 6 bases unmatched. This CDR3 is CASSRPTSGYNEQFF. CDR3 bases: TGTGCCAGCAGTAGGCCGACTAGCGGTTACAATGAGCAGTTCTTC.

The CDR3 here is CASSSPTGFTDTQYF. The CDR3 nucleotides read TGTGCCAGCAGTTCACCAACAGGGTTCACAGATACGCAGTATTTT. The V call is TRBV28, the J call TRBJ2-3, with D possibly matching TRBD1 (6 bases). The CDR3 has 15 residues. CDR1 is MDHEN, CDR2 SYDVKM, per germline. V was clipped by 4 bases and J by 2 bases, with 13 bases between them.

The chain has TRBV15 and TRBJ2-5; the match to TRBD2 covers 7 bases. CDR1 is LNHNV, CDR2 YYDKDF, per germline (reference sequence). Trimming cost V 4 bases and J 2 bases; bases outside gene matches: 22. CDR3 size: 20 residues. The DNA for the CDR3 is TGTGCCACCAGCAAAGGTCTCTTCGCATCGCGGACTAGATTGCAAGAGACCCAGTACTTC. Translation gives CATSKGLFASRTRLQETQYF.

This clone appeared a few times. This sequence joins TRBV6-5 and TRBJ2-2; no reliable D call. Trimming cost V 2 bases and J 5 bases, with 15 bases left between them. The V gene's germline CDR1 is MNHEY and CDR2 SVGAGI. The CDR3 consists of 16 residues. This CDR3 is CASSYRTFRSTGELFF. CDR3 in DNA: TGTGCCAGCAGTTACCGAACTTTCCGGTCTACCGGGGAGCTGTTTTTT.

V usage is TRBV21-1 and J usage is TRBJ2-6; TRBD2, the table's D call, was not compared with the DNA. TRBV21-1 is assigned pseudogene status. This CDR3 contains 18 residues. CDR3 residues: CAGGEGQVPCSGANVLTF. The DNA for the CDR3 is TGTGCCGGGGGGGAAGGGCAGGTGCCCTGCTCTGGGGCCAACGTCCTGACTTTC.

CDR3 sequence reads: CTASGGTGELFF. CDR3 coding DNA: TGCACCGCCTCGGGGGGCACCGGGGAGCTGTTTTTT. This chain uses TRBV29-1 with TRBJ2-2; TRBD2 agrees at 7 bases. The germline gives CDR1 SQVTM, CDR2 ANQGSEA. The CDR3 is 12 residues long.

The chain links TRBV7-8 to TRBJ2-4, with a possible D match to TRBD2 (5 bases). The V and J ends lost 1 base and 3 bases respectively, with 13 bases between them. The CDR3 length is 16 residues. Germline V CDR1 and CDR2: SGHVS, FQNEAQ. This CDR3 is CASSLERVGGKNIQYF. In DNA form, the CDR3 reads TGTGCCAGCAGCTTAGAGAGGGTGGGTGGCAAAAACATTCAGTACTTC.

The V call is TRBV19, the J call TRBJ2-3, with D possibly TRBD2 on 5 matching bases. There are 17 residues in the CDR3. The germline V gene has CDR1 LNHDA and CDR2 SQIVND (reference sequence). V was shortened by 2 bases and J by 5 bases, with 20 bases between the two germline ends. The CDR3: CASSIRSGKRLEDTQYF. The CDR3 DNA sequence: TGTGCCAGTAGTATACGGTCGGGGAAGCGGCTCGAAGATACGCAGTATTTT.